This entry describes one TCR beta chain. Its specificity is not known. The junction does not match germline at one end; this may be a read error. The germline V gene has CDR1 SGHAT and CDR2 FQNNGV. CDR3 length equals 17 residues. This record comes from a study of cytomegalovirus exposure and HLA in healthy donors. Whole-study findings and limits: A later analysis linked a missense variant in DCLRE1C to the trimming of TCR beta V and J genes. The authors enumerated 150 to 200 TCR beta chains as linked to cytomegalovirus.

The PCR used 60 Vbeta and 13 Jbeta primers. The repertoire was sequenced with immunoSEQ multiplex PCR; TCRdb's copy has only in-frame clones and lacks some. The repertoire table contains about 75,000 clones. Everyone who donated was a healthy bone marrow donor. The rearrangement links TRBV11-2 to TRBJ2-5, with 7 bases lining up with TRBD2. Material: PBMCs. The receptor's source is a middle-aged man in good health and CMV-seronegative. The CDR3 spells CASSLDRQRGFQGTQYF. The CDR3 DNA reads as TGTGCCAGCAGCTTAGATCGTCAGCGGGGATTCCAAGGGACCCAGTACTTC. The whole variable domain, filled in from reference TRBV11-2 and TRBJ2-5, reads EAGVAQSPRYKIIEKRQSVAFWCNPISGHATLYWYQQILGQGPKLLIQFQNNGVVDDSQLPKDRFSAERLKGVDSTLKIQPAKLEDSAVYLCASSLDRQRGFQGTQYFGPGTRLLVL.